The 32 T cell receptor beta chains below come from one sample, sequenced in a study of cytomegalovirus exposure and HLA in healthy donors (dated by TCRdb to about 2017). Libraries were made using the immunoSEQ multiplex PCR assay. The multiplex PCR relied on a mix of 60 forward primers for TCR Vbeta segments and 13 reverse primers for TCR Jbeta segments. TCRdb holds this immuneACCESS table with in-frame rearrangements only. Some clones are missing; in checked studies, unresolved V genes explain under half, and the rest has no known cause. In all, the sample holds under 200,000 clones, and 78% of those were seen once. The ten largest clones capture around an eighth of the sample. Sequencing was performed on PBMCs. The receptors shown here come from a woman aged 25 to 45 in good health and CMV-seropositive.

The chain uses TRBV4-2 and TRBJ2-5, with 9 bases fitting TRBD2. In germline, CDR1 is LGHNA, CDR2 YNFKEQ. This CDR3 contains 17 residues. V trimming: 0 bases; J trimming: 1 base; junction bases outside the gene matches: 6. The CDR3 DNA reads as TGTGCCAGCAGCCAAGAAGAGACTAGCGGCCTCCAAGAGACCCAGTACTTC. It is translated as CASSQEETSGLQETQYF.

This clone was picked up a small number of times. This chain uses TRBV4-2 with TRBJ1-1; D gene uncertain. This CDR3 is built from 14 residues. Germline V lookup: CDR1 LGHNA, CDR2 YNFKEQ. Trimming took 1 base from V and 3 from J, leaving 9 bases between them. Written as DNA, the CDR3 is TGTGCCAGCAGCCAAGTTCGCGTGGACACTGAAGCTTTCTTT. This sequence encodes CASSQVRVDTEAFF.

V is TRBV7-8 and J is TRBJ1-2; a possible D gene is TRBD1 (6 bases). This CDR3 spans 15 amino acids. Germline V CDR1 and CDR2: SGHVS, FQNEAQ. The V end lost 2 bases, the J end lost 5 bases, and 15 bases lay between the germline ends. The CDR3 sequence is CASSLSIGQKYGYTF. The CDR3 nucleotides read TGTGCCAGCAGCTTATCAATCGGACAGAAGTATGGCTACACCTTC.

The gene calls are TRBV4-1 and TRBJ2-3; D might be TRBD1 (7 bases). This CDR3 is 15 amino acids long. V was shortened by 0 bases and J by 3 bases, with 10 bases between the two germline ends. Germline V lookup: CDR1 MGHRA, CDR2 YSYEKL. CDR3 residues: CASSQDAGGTDTQYF. The CDR3 DNA sequence: TGCGCCAGCAGCCAAGATGCAGGGGGGACAGATACGCAGTATTTT.

Only a few counts were recorded for this clone. The V call is TRBV7-3, the J call TRBJ2-3, with TRBD2 matching over 10 bases. The CDR3 runs to 16 residues. Per the germline V gene, CDR1 is SGHTA and CDR2 is FQGTGA. V shed 5 bases and J 3 bases; nucleotides not matched to a gene: 8. This chain's CDR3 is CASSRGTSERTDTQYF. In nucleotides, the CDR3 is TGTGCCAGCAGCCGGGGGACTAGCGAGCGGACAGATACGCAGTATTTT. Together with reference TRBV7-3 and TRBJ2-3, the CDR3 gives the full variable domain: GAGVSQTPSNKVTEKGKYVELRCDPISGHTALYWYRQSLGQGPEFLIYFQGTGAADDSGLPNDRFFAVRPEGSVSTLKIQRTERGDSAVYLCASSRGTSERTDTQYFGPGTRLTVL.

The chain is built from TRBV28 and TRBJ1-2; 11 positions agree with TRBD1. V was pared by 3 bases and J by 4 bases, with 4 bases of the junction left unmatched. Germline CDR1 MDHEN, CDR2 SYDVKM. CDR3 length: 15 amino acids. The DNA of the CDR3 is TGTGCCAGCAGTTTCGGACAGGGGGCGACCTATGGCTACACCTTC. Translation gives CASSFGQGATYGYTF.

The gene calls are TRBV10-3 and TRBJ1-1; weak D call: TRBD1 (5 bases). The V end lost 0 bases, the J end lost 1 base, and 9 bases lay between the germline ends. Germline CDR1 and CDR2: ENHRY and SYGVKD. This CDR3 contains 15 residues. The CDR3 is CAISESGPGNTEAFF. The CDR3 DNA reads TGTGCCATCAGTGAGTCGGGGCCGGGGAACACTGAAGCTTTCTTT.

The chain combines TRBV2 with TRBJ1-5; 11 bases match TRBD1. Germline V gene sequence: CDR1 SNHLY, CDR2 FYNNEI. V gave up 6 bases and J gave up 5 bases; unmatched junction bases: 12. The CDR3 loop spans 17 amino acids. CDR3 residues: CASSGRRGQGVDQPQHF. In DNA, the CDR3 is TGTGCCAGCAGCGGACGGCGGGGACAGGGGGTCGATCAGCCCCAGCATTTT.

The chain has TRBV5-6 and TRBJ1-2, with 8 bases aligning to TRBD1. The CDR3 loop spans 15 amino acids. With V trimmed by 4 bases and J by 8 bases, 13 bases remained unmatched. Germline values: CDR1 SGHDT, CDR2 YYEEEE. CDR3 DNA: TGTGCCAGCAGCCTCTTGACCGGGACAGGTCGCGGCTACACCTTC. It codes for CASSLLTGTGRGYTF.

V and J are TRBV2 and TRBJ1-1, with 8 bases matching TRBD1. Per germline, CDR1 SNHLY and CDR2 FYNNEI. The ends lost 10 bases at V and 7 bases at J; junction bases unmatched: 11. The CDR3 loop spans 13 amino acids. CDR3 residues: CANNGQGYDEAFF. Written as DNA, the CDR3 is TGTGCCAACAACGGACAGGGTTACGATGAAGCTTTCTTT.

The V and J genes are TRBV5-1 and TRBJ2-3, with 9 bases identical to TRBD2. CDR3 length: 14 residues. Per the germline V gene, CDR1 is SGHRS and CDR2 is YFSETQ. After removal of 5 bases from V and 1 base from J, the junction contained 2 bases not matched to a gene. The CDR3 region has the DNA TGCGCCAGCAGTTGGACTAGCGGCACAGATACGCAGTATTTT. Its protein product is CASSWTSGTDTQYF. Full variable domain (outside the CDR3, taken from reference TRBV5-1 and TRBJ2-3): KAGVTQTPRYLIKTRGQQVTLSCSPISGHRSVSWYQQTPGQGLQFLFEYFSETQRNKGNFPGRFSGRQFSNSRSEMNVSTLELGDSALYLCASSWTSGTDTQYFGPGTRLTVL.

The chain recombines TRBV12-5 with TRBJ1-1; 7 nucleotides match TRBD1. This CDR3 contains 17 residues. Unmatched junction bases numbered 14, after V lost 1 base and J lost 6 bases. Germline V lookup: CDR1 LGHNT, CDR2 FRNRAP. Here the CDR3 DNA reads TGTGCTAGTGGTTTGGGCTCGAAGACAGGGAGATCCCCTGAAGCTTTCTTT. Its protein is CASGLGSKTGRSPEAFF.

The chain links TRBV5-4 to TRBJ2-7; weak D call: TRBD2 (7 bases). Germline CDR1 is SGHNT and CDR2 is YYREEE (reference sequence). V lost 0 bases to trimming and J lost 6 bases, with 16 bases between them. CDR3 size: 15 residues. CDR3 coding DNA: TGTGCCAGCAGCTTGGTAGGGGGGGGGCCGAGCGAGCAGTACTTC. This gives the protein CASSLVGGGPSEQYF.

This clone was seen a few times. The chain links TRBV7-3 to TRBJ1-6; D remains ambiguous. The CDR3 totals 15 residues. V lost 5 bases and J 5 bases, leaving 13 bases between the germline ends. From germline, CDR1 is SGHTA and CDR2 FQGTGA. The CDR3 protein is CASSLRAGNNSPLHF. The CDR3 region has the DNA TGTGCCAGCAGCCTACGGGCGGGAAATAATTCACCCCTCCACTTT. Based on the CDR3 plus reference TRBV7-3 and TRBJ1-6, the full variable domain is GAGVSQTPSNKVTEKGKYVELRCDPISGHTALYWYRQSLGQGPEFLIYFQGTGAADDSGLPNDRFFAVRPEGSVSTLKIQRTERGDSAVYLCASSLRAGNNSPLHFGNGTRLTVT.

The chain couples TRBV13 to TRBJ2-7; TRBD1 matches at 8 bases. The CDR3 spans 14 residues. Germline V lookup: CDR1 PRHDT, CDR2 FYEKMQ (reference sequence). V was clipped by 5 bases and J by 5 bases; unmatched bases: 8. CDR3 sequence reads: CASSARTGIDEQYF. The CDR3 DNA sequence: TGTGCCAGCAGCGCCAGGACAGGGATCGACGAGCAGTACTTC.

This clone was picked up one time. The V gene is TRBV9, the J gene TRBJ1-4; TRBD1 is a possible D gene (5 bases). V lost 1 base and J lost 2, with 9 bases in between. Germline loops: CDR1 SGDLS, CDR2 YYNGEE. The CDR3 is made up of 15 amino acids. CDR3 sequence reads: CASSVQGLTNEKLFF. DNA for the CDR3: TGTGCCAGCAGCGTACAGGGTTTGACTAATGAAAAACTGTTTTTT.

This clone was counted once. The CDR3 loop is CASSLDFNYEQYF. The CDR3 DNA follows: TGTGCCAGCAGCTTAGACTTTAACTACGAGCAGTACTTC. This rearrangement joins TRBV7-2 to TRBJ2-5; D ambiguous. Near its end, the DNA agrees better with TRBJ2-7, so the J call may be wrong. CDR3 length: 13 residues. CDR1 is SGHTA and CDR2 is FQGNSA in the germline V gene.

This rearrangement joins TRBV6-1 to TRBJ1-1, with a tentative D call TRBD1 (5 bases). Per the germline V gene, CDR1 is MNHNS and CDR2 is SASEGT. The CDR3 length is 17 residues. The ends were cut back, 2 bases at V and 0 bases at J, with 16 bases in the middle. The CDR3: CASSEPQGIRMNTEAFF. In DNA form, the CDR3 reads TGTGCCAGCAGTGAACCCCAGGGTATTAGAATGAACACTGAAGCTTTCTTT.

This clone was observed a handful of times. The rearrangement uses TRBV23-1 and TRBJ1-1; possibly TRBD1 for D (6 bases). TRBV23-1 is noted as an ORF with a role that remains uncertain. V was pared by 11 bases and J by 9 bases, with 13 bases between. The CDR3 runs 10 residues. The DNA of the CDR3 is TGCGCCGCGACAGGTCAACAAGCTTTCTTT. Its translation: CAATGQQAFF.

The count of this clone is one. The chain links TRBV5-6 to TRBJ1-6; maybe TRBD1 (6 bases). V was cut by 0 bases and J by 6 bases, with 13 bases left in between. The CDR3 sequence is 16 residues long. Germline assignment: CDR1 SGHDT and CDR2 YYEEEE. CDR3 nucleotide sequence: TGTGCCAGCAGCTTGGCCGAGACAGGCCTTAATTCACCCCTCCACTTT. This sequence encodes CASSLAETGLNSPLHF.

This chain connects TRBV30 to TRBJ2-3; unclear D gene. The V end was cut by 1 base, the J end by 3 bases, with 8 bases between. The CDR3 totals 13 residues. CDR1 and CDR2 from the germline V gene are GTSNPN and SVGIG (reference sequence). This chain's CDR3 is CAWSGLTTDTQYF. In DNA, the CDR3 is TGTGCCTGGAGTGGGCTCACAACAGATACGCAGTATTTT. Complete variable domain (other parts from reference TRBV30 and TRBJ2-3): SQTIHQWPATLVQPVGSPLSLECTVEGTSNPNLYWYRQAAGRGLQLLFYSVGIGQISSEVPQNLSASRPQDRQFILSSKKLLLSDSGFYLCAWSGLTTDTQYFGPGTRLTVL.

About this clone: Germline is not matched at one junction end, which may reflect a read error. The chain carries TRBV5-1 and TRBJ2-7, with 7 bases fitting TRBD2. CDR3 length: 14 amino acids. Per the germline V gene, CDR1 is SGHRS and CDR2 is YFSETQ. The CDR3 sequence: CASSLEASGNARVF. CDR3 coding DNA: TGCGCCAGCAGCTTGGAGGCTAGCGGCAATGCCAGGGTCTTC.

This clone was counted only a few times. The V gene is TRBV2, the J gene TRBJ2-7; D might be TRBD2 (6 bases). Trimming took 5 bases from V and 1 from J, leaving 12 bases between them. The CDR3 sequence is 14 residues long. CDR1 and CDR2 (germline): SNHLY, FYNNEI. CDR3 nucleotides: TGTGCCAGCAGTTACGCGGGATCGTCCTACGAGCAGTACTTC. Amino acids: CASSYAGSSYEQYF. Full variable domain (outside the CDR3, taken from reference TRBV2 and TRBJ2-7): EPEVTQTPSHQVTQMGQEVILRCVPISNHLYFYWYRQILGQKVEFLVSFYNNEISEKSEIFDDQFSVERPDGSNFTLKIRSTKLEDSAMYFCASSYAGSSYEQYFGPGTRLTVT.

As DNA, the CDR3 is TGTGCCAGCAGCCTAACAGTGAACACTGAAGCTTTCTTT. Its translation: CASSLTVNTEAFF. The V and J genes are TRBV7-9 and TRBJ1-1; no clear D. V was trimmed by 5 bases and J by 0 bases, leaving 7 bases between them. This CDR3 is 13 amino acids long. In germline, CDR1 is SEHNR, CDR2 FQNEAQ (reference sequence). Full variable domain (remainder filled in from reference TRBV7-9 and TRBJ1-1): DTGVSQNPRHKITKRGQNVTFRCDPISEHNRLYWYRQTLGQGPEFLTYFQNEAQLEKSRLLSDRFSAERPKGSFSTLEIQRTEQGDSAMYLCASSLTVNTEAFFGQGTRLTVV.

This clone has just a few counts. This chain joins TRBV28 and TRBJ2-5; 7 bases match TRBD2. Germline V CDR1 and CDR2: MDHEN, SYDVKM. The CDR3 is made up of 15 amino acids. V shed 5 bases and J 2 bases; nucleotides not matched to a gene: 8. The CDR3 protein is CASSVPTGLQETQYF. The CDR3 bases are TGTGCCAGCAGTGTACCCACGGGACTACAAGAGACCCAGTACTTC. The entire variable domain, with the rest obtained from reference TRBV28 and TRBJ2-5, is as follows: DVKVTQSSRYLVKRTGEKVFLECVQDMDHENMFWYRQDPGLGLRLIYFSYDVKMKEKGDIPEGYSVSREKKERFSLILESASTNQTSMYLCASSVPTGLQETQYFGPGTRLLVL.

The chain links TRBV9 to TRBJ2-3; maybe TRBD2 (6 bases). Per the germline V gene, CDR1 is SGDLS and CDR2 is YYNGEE. The CDR3 totals 18 residues. V was clipped by 1 base and J by 9 bases, with 27 bases between them. Here the CDR3 reads CASSVQPWGDPPQITQYF. In DNA, the CDR3 is TGTGCCAGCAGCGTACAGCCCTGGGGGGACCCACCGCAGATAACGCAGTATTTT.

This clone was found a few times. The chain carries TRBV19 and TRBJ1-5, with a possible D match to TRBD1 (5 bases). V shed 3 bases and J shed 7 bases, with 16 bases lying between them. Looked up from germline, CDR1 is LNHDA and CDR2 is SQIVND (reference sequence). This CDR3 contains 15 residues. In DNA, the CDR3 is TGTGCCAGTAGTATTAAGACAGATCGTCGGCAGCCCCAGCATTTT. Its protein is CASSIKTDRRQPQHF.

The CDR3 DNA reads as TGCGCCAGCAGCCATTCACAGGGGCCCAATGAGCAGTTCTTC. As protein: CASSHSQGPNEQFF. This chain connects TRBV4-1 to TRBJ2-1, with 7 bases fitting TRBD1. CDR1 and CDR2 (germline): MGHRA, YSYEKL. V was pared by 3 bases and J by 6 bases, with 5 bases of the junction left unmatched. The CDR3 is 14 residues long.

This clone was seen only a few times. The V gene is TRBV4-3, the J gene TRBJ2-5; 10 bases are shared with TRBD1. Trimming at V came to 3 bases and at J to 3 bases, leaving 4 bases not matched to a gene. The CDR3 runs 15 residues. Germline V lookup: CDR1 LGHNA, CDR2 YSLEER. The CDR3 spells CASSQNGQGEETQYF. As DNA, the CDR3 is TGCGCCAGCAGCCAGAACGGACAGGGGGAAGAGACCCAGTACTTC.

This clone appeared a few times. The rearrangement links TRBV7-2 to TRBJ2-1; the match to TRBD2 covers 9 bases. After removal of 5 bases from V and 10 bases from J, the junction contained 15 bases not matched to a gene. This CDR3 is built from 16 residues. CDR1 and CDR2 (germline): SGHTA, FQGNSA. This CDR3 reads CASSKIAGARSHEQFF. DNA for the CDR3: TGTGCCAGCAGCAAAATAGCGGGAGCTCGATCCCACGAGCAGTTCTTC.

The chain joins TRBV5-1 to TRBJ2-5; 13 bases map to TRBD2. V was pared by 6 bases and J by 1 base, with 6 bases of the junction left unmatched. The germline V gene has CDR1 SGHRS and CDR2 YFSETQ. The CDR3 sequence is 16 residues long. CDR3 sequence: CASKGLAGEAQETQYF. In DNA form, the CDR3 reads TGCGCCAGCAAAGGACTAGCGGGAGAAGCCCAAGAGACCCAGTACTTC.

The rearrangement links TRBV11-3 to TRBJ2-7; 7 nucleotides line up with TRBD1. The CDR3 length is 13 residues. Germline CDR1 reads SGHNT; CDR2 reads YENEEA. V was pared by 3 bases and J by 3 bases, with 2 bases of the junction left unmatched. The CDR3 coding sequence is TGTGCCAGCAGCTTCACAGGGGTCTACGAGCAGTACTTC. As protein: CASSFTGVYEQYF.